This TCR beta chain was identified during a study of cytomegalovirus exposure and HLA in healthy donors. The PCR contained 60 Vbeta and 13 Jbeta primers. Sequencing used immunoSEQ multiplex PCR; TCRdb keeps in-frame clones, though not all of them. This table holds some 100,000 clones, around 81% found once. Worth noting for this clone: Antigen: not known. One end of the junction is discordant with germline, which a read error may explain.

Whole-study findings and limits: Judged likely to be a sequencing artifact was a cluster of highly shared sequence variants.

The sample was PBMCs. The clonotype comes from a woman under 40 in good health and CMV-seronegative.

The CDR3 coding sequence is TGTGCTAGCAGCTCGGACAGGTTCGGGGAGCTGTTTTTT. Its protein product is CASSSDRFGELFF. The rearrangement links TRBV7-7 to TRBJ2-2; 7 bases agree with TRBD1. Germline CDR1 is SSHAT and CDR2 is FNYEAQ (reference sequence). The CDR3 has 13 residues.